These T cell receptor beta chains were read from a single sample in a study of blood T cell repertoires in COVID-19. Clones were read by immunoSEQ multiplex PCR, and TCRdb kept only the in-frame ones, dropping some. The sample has hundreds of thousands of clones; 83% are singletons. Sequenced sample: peripheral blood. The receptors come from a woman aged 65 to 85 with active or convalescent COVID-19. The CDR3 runs from the conserved cysteine through the conserved F or W. Each record gives: D gene, V gene, clone size, J gene, CDR3 length, CDR3 protein, CDR3 DNA. D genes are given only for firm matches. Some rows mark clone size as missing; the rest say once, few, many or name a class of expanded clone.

D: NA; V: TRBV4-2; size: NA; J: TRBJ1-4; length: 14; CDR3: CASSHGTADEKLFF; DNA: TGTGCCAGCAGCCATGGGACTGCTGATGAAAAACTGTTTTTT
D: TRBD2; V: TRBV5-4; size: NA; J: TRBJ2-7; length: 15; CDR3: CASSSSGRATHEQYF; DNA: TGTGCCAGCAGCTCCAGCGGGAGGGCCACCCACGAGCAGTACTTC
D: TRBD1; V: TRBV19; size: few; J: TRBJ1-2; length: 15; CDR3: CASSIKGTGVYGYTF; DNA: TGTGCCAGTAGTATAAAGGGGACAGGGGTCTATGGCTACACCTTC
D: TRBD2; V: TRBV24-1; size: NA; J: TRBJ2-1; length: 17; CDR3: CATSDSGLAGVRNEQFF; DNA: TGTGCCACCAGTGATTCGGGACTAGCGGGAGTACGCAATGAGCAGTTCTTC
D: NA; V: TRBV5-6; size: once; J: TRBJ1-1; length: 13; CDR3: CASSLDRLAEAFF; DNA: TGTGCCAGCAGCTTGGACAGGCTCGCTGAAGCTTTCTTT
D: NA; V: TRBV29-1; size: NA; J: TRBJ1-1; length: 14; CDR3: CSGRGQNRDTEAFF; DNA: TGCAGCGGCCGTGGACAGAATCGAGACACTGAAGCTTTCTTT
D: TRBD2; V: TRBV4-2; size: NA; J: TRBJ2-1; length: 18; CDR3: CASSQAFAGAGGYNEQFF; DNA: TGTGCCAGCAGCCAAGCTTTCGCGGGAGCGGGAGGTTATAATGAGCAGTTCTTC
D: TRBD1; V: TRBV29-1; size: few; J: TRBJ1-2; length: 14; CDR3: CSARQGDGSYGYTF; DNA: TGCAGCGCCCGACAGGGGGATGGTAGCTATGGCTACACCTTC
D: NA; V: TRBV21-1; size: NA; J: TRBJ2-7; length: 16; CDR3: CASSKEVVAGAHEQYF; DNA: TGTGCCAGCAGCAAAGAGGTAGTAGCGGGAGCCCACGAGCAGTACTTC
D: TRBD1; V: TRBV7-2; size: NA; J: TRBJ1-1; length: 16; CDR3: CASSQDRGTANTEAFF; DNA: TGTGCCAGCAGCCAGGACAGGGGTACGGCGAACACTGAAGCTTTCTTT
D: TRBD2; V: TRBV11-3; size: NA; J: TRBJ2-3; length: 16; CDR3: CASSFTSGSLADTQYF; DNA: TGTGCCAGCAGCTTCACTAGCGGGAGTCTGGCAGATACGCAGTATTTT
D: NA; V: TRBV9; size: NA; J: TRBJ2-3; length: 14; CDR3: CASSPGHSTDTQYF; DNA: TGTGCCAGCAGCCCCGGTCATAGCACAGATACGCAGTATTTT
D: NA; V: TRBV7-9; size: NA; J: TRBJ2-5; length: 15; CDR3: CASSLAGPRGETQYF; DNA: TGTGCCAGCAGCTTGGCCGGCCCCAGGGGTGAGACCCAGTACTTC
D: TRBD1; V: TRBV4-1; size: NA; J: TRBJ1-4; length: 15; CDR3: CASSQIGTVNEKLFF; DNA: TGCGCCAGCAGCCAAATCGGGACAGTTAATGAAAAACTGTTTTTT
D: TRBD2; V: TRBV4-2; size: NA; J: TRBJ2-3; length: 17; CDR3: CASSQEPSGTSTDTQYF; DNA: TGTGCCAGCAGCCAAGAGCCTAGCGGTACTAGCACAGATACGCAGTATTTT
D: TRBD2; V: TRBV5-1; size: NA; J: TRBJ2-3; length: 16; CDR3: CASSLAGGSGADTQYF; DNA: TGCGCCAGCAGCTTGGCCGGCGGGAGTGGTGCAGATACGCAGTATTTT
D: TRBD2; V: TRBV5-6; size: NA; J: TRBJ2-2; length: 16; CDR3: CASSDRGLGTTGELFF; DNA: TGTGCCAGCAGCGACCGGGGACTAGGAACCACCGGGGAGCTGTTTTTT
D: TRBD2; V: TRBV11-2; size: NA; J: TRBJ2-7; length: 15; CDR3: CASSLGGLAGGRQYF; DNA: TGTGCCAGCAGCTTAGGTGGGCTAGCGGGGGGACGGCAGTACTTC
D: TRBD2; V: TRBV6-6; size: few; J: TRBJ2-1; length: 13; CDR3: CVAASGSYNEQFF; DNA: TGTGTCGCGGCTAGCGGCTCCTACAATGAGCAGTTCTTC
D: NA; V: TRBV11-2; size: NA; J: TRBJ2-5; length: 14; CDR3: CASSSGAASKTQYF; DNA: TGTGCCAGCAGCTCAGGGGCAGCTTCGAAGACCCAGTACTTC
D: NA; V: TRBV4-1; size: NA; J: TRBJ1-1; length: 15; CDR3: CASTNPGSDSLEAFF; DNA: TGCGCCAGCACCAACCCGGGGTCGGACAGTTTAGAAGCTTTCTTT
D: NA; V: TRBV5-1; size: few; J: TRBJ2-6; length: 16; CDR3: CASSLAPGSGANVLTF; DNA: TGCGCCAGCAGCTTGGCTCCAGGGTCTGGGGCCAACGTCCTGACTTTC
D: NA; V: TRBV3-1/TRBV3-2; size: NA; J: TRBJ1-6; length: 16; CDR3: CASSRPQGRSGSPLHF; DNA: TGTGCCAGCAGCCGGCCCCAGGGTCGGTCGGGTTCACCCCTCCACTTT
D: NA; V: TRBV10-2; size: NA; J: TRBJ2-1; length: 15; CDR3: CASSDAQGIYNEQFF; DNA: TGCGCCAGCAGTGACGCTCAGGGAATTTACAATGAGCAGTTCTTC
D: NA; V: TRBV18; size: NA; J: TRBJ1-4; length: 16; CDR3: CASSPETHLTNEKLFF; DNA: TGTGCCAGCTCACCAGAGACACACCTTACTAATGAAAAACTGTTTTTT
D: TRBD1; V: TRBV18; size: few; J: TRBJ2-7; length: 14; CDR3: CASSPGQGSYEQYF; DNA: TGTGCCAGCTCACCGGGACAGGGCTCCTACGAGCAGTACTTC
D: NA; V: TRBV5-1; size: NA; J: TRBJ2-7; length: 15; CDR3: CASSLEPGTTYEQYF; DNA: TGCGCCAGCAGCTTGGAACCGGGGACAACCTACGAGCAGTACTTC
D: NA; V: TRBV7-9; size: NA; J: TRBJ1-3; length: 16; CDR3: CASSPGTTFSGNTIYF; DNA: TGTGCCAGCAGCCCGGGGACAACCTTCTCTGGAAACACCATATATTTT
D: NA; V: TRBV7-9; size: NA; J: TRBJ1-1; length: 12; CDR3: CASSLGGWEAFF; DNA: TGTGCCAGCAGCCTGGGAGGGTGGGAAGCTTTCTTT
D: TRBD2; V: TRBV6-6; size: NA; J: TRBJ2-1; length: 16; CDR3: CASSSQTSGRPHEQFF; DNA: TGTGCCAGCAGTTCCCAGACTAGCGGGAGGCCGCATGAGCAGTTCTTC
D: NA; V: TRBV5-8; size: few; J: TRBJ2-2; length: 15; CDR3: CASSPRAGFTGELFF; DNA: TGTGCCAGCAGCCCTAGGGCGGGGTTCACCGGGGAGCTGTTTTTT
D: TRBD1; V: TRBV6-1; size: NA; J: TRBJ2-5; length: 18; CDR3: CASSEGKGFRGPAETQYF; DNA: TGTGCCAGCAGTGAAGGGAAGGGGTTTAGGGGGCCAGCAGAGACCCAGTACTTC
D: TRBD1; V: TRBV5-4; size: NA; J: TRBJ1-1; length: 16; CDR3: CASSLATRGQGTEAFF; DNA: TGTGCCAGCAGCCTAGCAACGAGGGGGCAGGGAACTGAAGCTTTCTTT
D: NA; V: TRBV28; size: NA; J: TRBJ2-5; length: 13; CDR3: CANSGAPQETQYF; DNA: TGTGCCAATTCGGGAGCTCCCCAAGAGACCCAGTACTTC
D: NA; V: TRBV11-3; size: NA; J: TRBJ2-2; length: 14; CDR3: CASSPGVNTGELFF; DNA: TGTGCCAGCAGTCCCGGGGTTAACACCGGGGAGCTGTTTTTT
D: TRBD1; V: TRBV5-1; size: once; J: TRBJ2-7; length: 15; CDR3: CASSRDRGSSYEQYF; DNA: TGCGCCAGCAGCCGGGACAGGGGTAGCTCCTACGAGCAGTACTTC
D: NA; V: TRBV7-2; size: NA; J: TRBJ2-1; length: 15; CDR3: CASSLGGARENEQFF; DNA: TGTGCCAGCAGCTTAGGCGGCGCCAGGGAAAATGAGCAGTTCTTC
D: NA; V: TRBV3-1/TRBV3-2; size: NA; J: TRBJ2-7; length: 14; CDR3: CASSQNQGTYEQYF; DNA: TGTGCCAGCAGCCAAAACCAGGGGACCTACGAGCAGTACTTC
D: NA; V: TRBV6-5; size: NA; J: TRBJ1-1; length: 16; CDR3: CASSYSLPRMNTEAFF; DNA: TGTGCCAGCAGTTACTCTCTTCCGCGGATGAACACTGAAGCTTTCTTT
D: NA; V: TRBV19; size: NA; J: TRBJ1-6; length: 15; CDR3: CASSILPGVNSPLHF; DNA: TGTGCCAGTAGTATTCTGCCGGGGGTCAATTCACCCCTCCACTTT
D: NA; V: TRBV6-5; size: NA; J: TRBJ2-2; length: 15; CDR3: CASSYGTLNTGELFF; DNA: TGTGCCAGCAGTTACGGGACTCTTAACACCGGGGAGCTGTTTTTT
D: TRBD1; V: TRBV6-6; size: NA; J: TRBJ2-3; length: 15; CDR3: CASRGLGQGTDTQYF; DNA: TGTGCCAGTAGAGGACTTGGACAGGGTACAGATACGCAGTATTTT
D: TRBD1; V: TRBV28; size: NA; J: TRBJ1-1; length: 16; CDR3: CASSPLPGTGNTEAFF; DNA: TGTGCCAGCAGTCCCCTTCCCGGGACAGGGAACACTGAAGCTTTCTTT